The entry below gives a single TCR beta chain sequence along with its context. What it binds is not known. T lymphocytes (CD4+ and CD8+) were sorted from PBMCs. Extracted RNA was reverse transcribed into cDNA, the sequencing template. The method was immunoSEQ multiplex PCR; TCRdb's version includes in-frame clones alone and lacks a portion of them. The table records about 140,000 clones, around 57% of them present only once. These data originate in a study of CD8+ T cells in alopecia areata. Whole-study findings and limits: Relative to normal scalp, lesional scalp, especially alopecia totalis/universalis, showed higher clonality. Possibly as an HLA-related effect, TCR sharing across patients appeared less clear than in mice.

With 5 bases clipped from V and 8 bases from J, the junction kept 15 bases outside the gene matches. Germline V gene data show CDR1 as SGHTA and CDR2 as FQGNSA. The CDR3 sequence is 16 residues long. The sequenced material came from CD4+ T cells sorted from blood. J is TRBJ2-7 and V is TRBV7-2; TRBD2 agrees at 10 bases. This receptor was identified in a human donor in good health. CDR3 bases: TGTGCCAGCAGCCCCGACGTAGCGGGGGGATCAGTCAAGCAGTACTTC. This codes for CASSPDVAGGSVKQYF.